This note documents a single T cell receptor (beta chain) sequence. The target antigen is unknown. Germline-derived CDR1 and CDR2 are SSHAT and FNYEAQ (reference sequence). J lost 1 base, V lost 4 bases, and 5 bases had no gene match. The CDR3 extends over 16 amino acids. PCR primers comprised 60 Vbeta and 13 Jbeta primers. Using immunoSEQ multiplex PCR, the repertoire was profiled, and TCRdb retains in-frame clones only, with some absent. The table for this sample gives around 150,000 clones. The entry originates in a study of cytomegalovirus exposure and HLA in healthy donors. Overall study findings and caveats: Cytomegalovirus-associated status was assigned to 150 or so TCR beta chains. Sequencing depth across donors, presence/absence analyses assumed, was roughly uniform. Common viral pathogens (according to a later analysis) appeared linked to several of the most significant clusters.

This receptor was identified in a woman aged 55-75 years in good health and CMV-seronegative. This rearrangement joins TRBV7-7 to TRBJ2-2, with 8 bases fitting TRBD2. The sample consisted of PBMCs. The CDR3 DNA is TGTGCCAGCAGCTCCAGGCTAGCGGGGAACACCGGGGAGCTGTTTTTT. This codes for CASSSRLAGNTGELFF.